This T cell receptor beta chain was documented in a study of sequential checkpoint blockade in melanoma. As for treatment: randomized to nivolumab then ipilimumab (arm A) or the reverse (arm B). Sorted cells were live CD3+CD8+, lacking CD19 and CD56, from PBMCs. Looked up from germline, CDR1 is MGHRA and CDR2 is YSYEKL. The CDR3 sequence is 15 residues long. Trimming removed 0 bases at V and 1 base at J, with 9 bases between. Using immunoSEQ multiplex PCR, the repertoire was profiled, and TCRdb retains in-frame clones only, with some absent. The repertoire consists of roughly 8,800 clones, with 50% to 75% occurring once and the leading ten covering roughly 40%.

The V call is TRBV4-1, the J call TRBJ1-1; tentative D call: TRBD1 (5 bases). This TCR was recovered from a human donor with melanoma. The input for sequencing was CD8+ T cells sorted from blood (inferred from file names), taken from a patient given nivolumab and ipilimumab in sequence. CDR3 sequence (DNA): TGCGCCAGCAGCCAAGACAGGGCGCCGAACACTGAAGCTTTCTTT. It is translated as CASSQDRAPNTEAFF.